The 11 T cell receptor beta chains below all came from one sample that was sequenced in a study of blood T cells in healthy people across ages. The authors ran a second PCR of 7 to 11 cycles using a sample-barcoded 5' primer and a J-beta primer mix. One entry per CDR3 protein results from TCRdb running MiXCR on the 5' RACE reads. Of 550,000 to 700,000 distinct CDR3 sequences listed, approximately 25% were seen once; the top ten hold 18%. The sequencing sample was made of blood. Source of these receptors: an older woman in good health.

V usage is TRBV7-2 and J usage is TRBJ2-5, with a possible D match to TRBD2 (6 bases). CDR3 size: 14 residues. V lost 4 bases and J 4 bases, leaving 13 bases between the germline ends. Germline lookup yields CDR1 SGHTA and CDR2 FQGNSA. CDR3 protein: CASSSTRLPETQYF. The CDR3 DNA follows: TGTGCCAGCAGCTCGACTAGACTCCCAGAGACCCAGTACTTC.

There are a few counts of this clonotype. In DNA form, the CDR3 reads TGTGCCAGCAGCCGGAGACTGATGAACACTGAAGCTTTCTTT. Protein: CASSRRLMNTEAFF. The chain combines TRBV3-1 with TRBJ1-1, with D unclear. V was trimmed by 4 bases and J by 0 bases, leaving 9 bases between them. The CDR3 has 14 residues. Germline V gene data show CDR1 as LGHDT and CDR2 as YNNKEL (reference sequence).

This clonotype came up once. The CDR3 here is CASSRAPGERNYGYTF. The CDR3 DNA is TGCGCCAGCAGTCGTGCCCCGGGGGAGAGAAACTATGGCTACACCTTC. V is TRBV5-1 and J is TRBJ1-2; D might be TRBD1 (5 bases). The length of the CDR3 is 16 residues. Trimming stripped 5 bases from V and 2 bases from J, with 19 bases between. CDR1 and CDR2 (germline): SGHRS, YFSETQ.

As for this clonotype: One end of the junction fails to match germline, which may point to a read error. This chain joins TRBV4-3 and TRBJ2-5; TRBD2 aligns across 8 bases. There are 17 residues in the CDR3. Germline CDR1 and CDR2: LGHNA and YSLEER. The CDR3 loop reads CASSHAAEGTREGRKFF. CDR3 nucleotides: TGCGCCAGCAGCCATGCCGCGGAGGGGACTAGAGAGGGCAGGAAGTTCTTC.

This clonotype was counted a few times. V and J are TRBV10-3 and TRBJ2-1, with TRBD2 identical over 8 bases. Germline trimming cut 9 bases from V and 3 bases from J; bases unmatched to any gene: 7. Germline V CDR1 and CDR2: ENHRY, SYGVKD. The CDR3 runs 14 residues. CDR3 region: CAMGSGGGYNEQFF. The CDR3 coding sequence is TGTGCCATGGGCTCGGGGGGGGGCTACAATGAGCAGTTCTTC.

This clonotype occurred many times. This chain links TRBV14 with TRBJ2-1; 9 positions match TRBD2. From germline, CDR1 is SGHDN and CDR2 FVKESK. CDR3 length: 15 amino acids. With 1 base clipped from V and 9 bases from J, the junction kept 7 bases outside the gene matches. The CDR3 reads CASSQVAGAYGEQFF. CDR3 DNA sequence: TGTGCCAGCAGCCAAGTAGCGGGGGCCTACGGTGAGCAGTTCTTC.

There are a few counts of this clonotype. The chain recombines TRBV20-1 with TRBJ2-7; 8 bases agree with TRBD2. This CDR3 comprises 14 residues. V trimming: 6 bases; J trimming: 3 bases; junction bases outside the gene matches: 10. From germline, CDR1 is DFQATT and CDR2 SNEGSKA (reference sequence). CDR3 sequence reads: CSAQQRGRNYEQYF. The CDR3 nucleotides are TGCAGTGCACAACAGCGGGGGCGAAACTACGAGCAGTACTTC.

This rearrangement joins TRBV27 to TRBJ2-5; D is ambiguous. This CDR3 is built from 15 residues. CDR1 MNHEY and CDR2 SMNVEV come from the germline V gene (reference sequence). The V and J ends lost 7 bases and 0 bases respectively, with 15 bases between them. The CDR3 protein is CASMGWGTNQETQYF. CDR3 DNA: TGTGCCAGCATGGGGTGGGGAACCAACCAAGAGACCCAGTACTTC.

The rearrangement joins TRBV20-1 to TRBJ2-5, with D hard to call. Germline lookup yields CDR1 DFQATT and CDR2 SNEGSKA (reference sequence). V was trimmed by 0 bases and J by 4 bases, leaving 9 bases between them. The CDR3 has 13 amino acids. In DNA, the CDR3 is TGCAGTGCTAGAGATCCTAATGGAGAGACCCAGTACTTC. Protein product: CSARDPNGETQYF.

A remark on this clonotype: A much larger clonotype is one base distant, so this may be a read error. V gene TRBV7-2 combines with J gene TRBJ2-5, with a weak D call TRBD1 (5 bases). CDR1 is SGHTA, CDR2 FQGNSA, per germline. The germline V and J ends were trimmed by 2 bases and 5 bases, with 9 bases remaining between them. The CDR3 runs 13 residues. The CDR3, as DNA: TGTGCCAGCAGCTTATGGGGCTGGGAGACCCAGTACTTC. As protein: CASSLWGWETQYF.

The J gene is TRBJ2-5, the V gene TRBV5-1; a possible D gene is TRBD2 (5 bases). The CDR3 has 15 residues. The V gene lost 5 bases and the J gene lost 7 bases, with 21 bases spanning the gap. Per the germline V gene, CDR1 is SGHRS and CDR2 is YFSETQ. CDR3 sequence: CASSLAPGSSGTQYF. In nucleotides, the CDR3 is TGCGCCAGCAGTTTAGCCCCGGGGTCTAGTGGGACCCAGTACTTC. The variable domain in full, with the rest retrieved from reference TRBV5-1 and TRBJ2-5, is KAGVTQTPRYLIKTRGQQVTLSCSPISGHRSVSWYQQTPGQGLQFLFEYFSETQRNKGNFPGRFSGRQFSNSRSEMNVSTLELGDSALYLCASSLAPGSSGTQYFGPGTRLLVL.